This T cell receptor beta chain was captured by sequencing in a study of T cells after posttransplantation cyclophosphamide (dated by TCRdb to about 2016). Background for the entire study: T cell repertoire reconstitution was tracked by TRB sequencing after myeloablative bone marrow transplantation in which posttransplantation cyclophosphamide was used as GVHD prophylaxis. Because TRA and TRB clonality were tightly correlated in 8 or 9 samples, subsequent TCR analyses were focused on TRB only. Antigen receptor sequencing covered samples from approximately 38 PTCy-treated patients and some 15 of their related bone marrow donors. In 3 patients, TRB sequencing was also performed on up to 3 more blood samples taken 2 to 5.2 years after transplant, and in 4 patients, pretransplant blood was also TRB-sequenced. Public TRB sequences were queried against a database of over 3,600 sequences associated with responses to pathogens, tumor antigens, self-antigens and alloantigens. Blood from all 30 or so PTCy patients who had 1-year posttransplant specimens underwent TRB sequencing. General conclusions and limits of the study: At 1-2 months, donor-recipient similarity was low but rose over the first year, and the later blood repertoires were often dominated by donor CD8+ memory clones. Across 40 to 55 patients, TRB clonality was highly associated with recipient CMV seropositivity and CMV reactivation, and diversity in PTCy patients was similar to diversity in CNI/methotrexate controls. The TRB repertoires of T cells infiltrating skin or GI tract showed only limited overlap with the TRB repertoires of T cells in blood.

Genomic DNA was used for TRB sequencing, which was performed with the immunoSEQ assay at survey resolution or with the hsTCRB kit. Processing in the source paper ran as follows. The immunoSEQ software handled the initial read processing, while the LymphoSeq R package was used for the repertoire analyses. Clonality was computed as 1 minus normalized Shannon entropy, and a Gini coefficient was also calculated for each TRB dataset. Phenotypes of unsorted samples were inferred by mapping TRB sequences from sorted subsets of the recipient or donor onto unsorted samples of the same recipient. TCRdb mirrors the immuneACCESS table, restricted to in-frame sequences. Some clones are absent from its copies; in checked studies, under half trace to an unresolved V gene, and the reason for the others is unknown. V, J and clone size are taken as reported in that table, and D and trimming were inferred from the DNA itself. For this sample the table gives 25,000 to 35,000 clones, of which around 90% were detected only once. 15% of the sample is taken by the ten largest.

PTCy-treated patients came from a prospective multi-institutional clinical trial. Peripheral blood and bone marrow mononuclear cells were isolated by Ficoll-Hypaque density centrifugation and cryopreserved. In its sample, this clone was seen a few times. Its antigen target is currently unknown. Base qualities were left out, and no much larger clone turns up one base away. The CDR3 has 14 amino acids, counting the end cysteine and phenylalanine. Of the read, only the CDR3 DNA is kept; its 42 bases are in frame from base 1. The germline V gene provides CDR1 MDHEN and CDR2 SYDVKM. V and J lose 5 bases and 0 bases, and a span of 7 bases separates them.

This sequence uses TRBV28 and TRBJ1-4; the D gene is not confidently resolved. The origin of this receptor is a woman aged 40-49 years with a blood cancer, CMV-positive, and with a related stem cell donor. The sequenced sample was PBMCs. The CDR3 loop reads CASSRIATNEKLFF. In nucleotide form, the sequence is TGTGCCAGCAGTAGAATAGCAACTAATGAAAAACTGTTTTTT.